This TCR beta chain was found in a study of identifying expanded T cells in peripheral blood. Study results and caveats: Across healthy donors, higher total template counts meant significantly greater approximately two-week count variance. Technical replicates showed about 1.2 changed clones; two weeks roughly 16; four weeks 19.

In the case of this clone: Its antigen is still unknown.

The table came from immunoSEQ multiplex PCR; TCRdb's copy has only in-frame clones and leaves some out. The sample yields approximately 83,000 clones, around 83% seen once. Trimming stripped 3 bases from V and 5 bases from J, with 13 bases between. This CDR3 region has 14 residues. The germline V gene encodes CDR1 SNHLY and CDR2 FYNNEI. Collection occurred without any documented infections or immune events in donors. This chain links TRBV2 with TRBJ1-2; TRBD1 is a possible D gene (5 bases). The receptor was derived from a person aged 18 to 75 in good health. Sequenced: blood. CDR3 sequence (DNA): TGTGCCAGCAGTGACGGGGGGGACGGTTATGGCTACACCTTC. Amino acids: CASSDGGDGYGYTF.